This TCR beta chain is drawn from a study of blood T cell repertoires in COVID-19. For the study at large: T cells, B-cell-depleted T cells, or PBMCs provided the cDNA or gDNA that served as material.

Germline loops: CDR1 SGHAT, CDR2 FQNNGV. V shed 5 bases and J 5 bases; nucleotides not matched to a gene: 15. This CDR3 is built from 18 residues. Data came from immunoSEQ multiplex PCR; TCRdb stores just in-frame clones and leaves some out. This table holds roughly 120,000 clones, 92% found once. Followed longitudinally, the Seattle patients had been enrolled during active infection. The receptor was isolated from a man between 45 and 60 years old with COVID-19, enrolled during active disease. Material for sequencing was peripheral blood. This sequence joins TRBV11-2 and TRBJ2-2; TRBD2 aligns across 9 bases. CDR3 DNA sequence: TGTGCCAGCAGCGAGAGGCGGATAGCGGGAGTTGGGACCGGGGAGCTGTTTTTT. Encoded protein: CASSERRIAGVGTGELFF.